This TCR beta chain was sequenced for a study of early stage breast cancer tumors. Turning to the study itself: Samples were sequenced at around 10-fold average coverage.

Trimming removed 5 bases from V and 4 bases from J, with 18 bases in between. Germline assignment: CDR1 SGHRS and CDR2 YFSETQ. This CDR3 has 15 amino acids. Repertoires were generated with immunoSEQ multiplex PCR, while TCRdb's copy carries only in-frame clones and drops some. This table has tens of thousands of clones, about nine tenths appearing once. The TCR sequence derives from a person aged 65 to 85 with breast cancer. Sequences were obtained from blood. This chain connects TRBV5-1 to TRBJ2-5; D perhaps matches TRBD2 (5 bases). The CDR3 coding sequence is TGCGCCAGCAGTAAGCGAGCGGTGGGGAGAGAGACCCAGTACTTC. It is translated as CASSKRAVGRETQYF. Complete variable domain (other parts from reference TRBV5-1 and TRBJ2-5): KAGVTQTPRYLIKTRGQQVTLSCSPISGHRSVSWYQQTPGQGLQFLFEYFSETQRNKGNFPGRFSGRQFSNSRSEMNVSTLELGDSALYLCASSKRAVGRETQYFGPGTRLLVL.